One sample yielded the 5 T cell receptor beta chains listed below, sequenced in a study of OX40 agonist ivuxolimab in advanced cancers. Generated by immunoSEQ multiplex PCR, the TCRdb table keeps only in-frame clones and is missing some. The sample has around 50,000 clones; 80% to 90% are singletons. Source: CD4+ or CD8+ T cells sorted from blood, taken in a trial of the OX40 agonist ivuxolimab. These TCRs come from an adult with an advanced solid tumor such as melanoma, head and neck, liver or kidney cancer.

The rearrangement links TRBV6-5 to TRBJ2-3; a weak D match, TRBD2 (5 bases). From germline, CDR1 is MNHEY and CDR2 SVGAGI. CDR3 size: 14 residues. V gave up 6 bases and J gave up 5 bases, with 15 bases separating them. The CDR3 DNA reads as TGTGCCAGCAGCAAAGAGGACTTGGAAGATACGCAGTATTTT. Its translation: CASSKEDLEDTQYF.

V and J are TRBV30 and TRBJ2-7, with TRBD2 matching 9 bases. J lost 12 bases, V lost 1 base, and 19 bases had no gene match. Germline V gene sequence: CDR1 GTSNPN, CDR2 SVGIG (reference sequence). The CDR3 is made up of 16 amino acids. The CDR3 bases are TGTGCCTGGAGTGCTGCCGGGACTAGCAGACGCTCGACTCTGTACTTC. This encodes CAWSAAGTSRRSTLYF.

The genes are TRBV28 and TRBJ2-2; 10 positions match TRBD1. The CDR3 is made up of 16 amino acids. J lost 7 bases, V lost 4 bases, and 9 bases had no gene match. CDR1 is MDHEN and CDR2 is SYDVKM in the germline V gene. CDR3 region: CASSSAGTGAGGELFF. CDR3 coding DNA: TGTGCCAGCAGTTCGGCCGGGACAGGGGCGGGCGGGGAGCTGTTTTTT.

This chain links TRBV6-5 with TRBJ2-7, with 7 positions matching TRBD1. The CDR3 is 15 amino acids. The J segment lost 9 bases and the V segment lost 6 bases, leaving 17 bases of the junction unmatched. Per the germline V gene, CDR1 is MNHEY and CDR2 is SVGAGI. CDR3 residues: CASSPGTAQMGWQYF. Written as DNA, the CDR3 is TGTGCCAGCAGCCCCGGGACAGCCCAGATGGGTTGGCAGTACTTC.

This clone was detected once. J is TRBJ1-6 and V is TRBV7-6; tentative D call: TRBD1 (6 bases). The CDR3 has 16 residues. V lost 2 bases and J 8 bases, leaving 16 bases between the germline ends. Germline V gene data show CDR1 as SGHVS and CDR2 as FNYEAQ. The CDR3: CASSLNGLGGDSPLHF. As DNA, the CDR3 is TGTGCCAGCAGCTTAAACGGTTTAGGGGGGGATTCACCCCTCCACTTT.